These 20 T cell receptor beta chains were all obtained from the same sample, sequenced in a study of cytomegalovirus exposure and HLA in healthy donors. PCR was performed using 60 Vbeta and 13 Jbeta primers. Generated by immunoSEQ multiplex PCR, the TCRdb table keeps only in-frame clones and is missing some. Found here are 150,000 to 190,000 clones, about 88% of them singletons; the top ten hold 2.3%. The sequenced material came from PBMCs. The receptors here all came from a woman aged 18 to 35 in good health and CMV-seronegative.

V usage is TRBV27 and J usage is TRBJ1-6, with D uncertain. The CDR3 loop spans 17 amino acids. Trimming took off 5 bases at V and 7 bases at J, with 21 bases between the two ends. Germline assignment: CDR1 MNHEY and CDR2 SMNVEV (reference sequence). CDR3 in DNA: TGTGCCAGCAGTCCTCCGACGGGGTTGAGTACGAATTCACCCCTCCACTTT. Translation: CASSPPTGLSTNSPLHF.

V is TRBV27 and J is TRBJ2-1; 10 bases are shared with TRBD2. Per germline, CDR1 MNHEY and CDR2 SMNVEV (reference sequence). The CDR3 spans 15 residues. Trimming took 5 bases from V and 4 from J; bases not matched to a gene: 5. The CDR3 sequence: CASSPSGRGYNEQFF. The CDR3 coding sequence is TGTGCCAGCAGTCCCAGCGGGAGGGGTTACAATGAGCAGTTCTTC.

V and J are TRBV7-9 and TRBJ2-3; the D gene is possibly TRBD2 (5 bases). Per germline, CDR1 SEHNR and CDR2 FQNEAQ (reference sequence). Trimming left V 1 base short and J 0 bases short, with 5 bases between. The CDR3 has 14 amino acids. The CDR3 DNA sequence: TGTGCCAGCAGCTTAGGGACTAGCACAGATACGCAGTATTTT. Protein: CASSLGTSTDTQYF.

The chain combines TRBV28 with TRBJ2-6, with 11 nucleotides matching TRBD2. This CDR3 comprises 19 residues. V shed 6 bases, J shed 0 bases, and the junction held 10 bases outside the gene matches. In germline, CDR1 is MDHEN, CDR2 SYDVKM. The CDR3 region has the DNA TGTGCCAGCAGGAGACTAGCGGGGCGGTACCTCTCTGGGGCCAACGTCCTGACTTTC. Translation gives CASRRLAGRYLSGANVLTF. The whole variable domain, filled in from reference TRBV28 and TRBJ2-6, reads DVKVTQSSRYLVKRTGEKVFLECVQDMDHENMFWYRQDPGLGLRLIYFSYDVKMKEKGDIPEGYSVSREKKERFSLILESASTNQTSMYLCASRRLAGRYLSGANVLTFGAGSRLTVL.

V and J are TRBV27 and TRBJ1-2; 7 bases align to TRBD1. CDR3 length: 14 amino acids. The junction had 7 bases not matched to a gene; V was cut back by 5 bases and J by 4 bases. Germline-derived CDR1 and CDR2 are MNHEY and SMNVEV (reference sequence). As DNA, the CDR3 is TGTGCCAGCAGTACCAGACAGGGAAGCTATGGCTACACCTTC. This sequence encodes CASSTRQGSYGYTF.

In the case of this clone: Other DNA sequences from this sample encode an identical CDR3 as well. This sequence joins TRBV28 and TRBJ1-2; 11 nucleotides align to TRBD1. CDR1 MDHEN and CDR2 SYDVKM come from the germline V gene. J gave up 6 bases and V 6 bases, and 6 bases lay outside the gene matches. The CDR3 loop spans 14 amino acids. The CDR3: CASRIGQGANGYTF. CDR3 DNA sequence: TGTGCCAGCAGGATAGGACAGGGGGCGAATGGCTACACCTTC.

V usage is TRBV15 and J usage is TRBJ2-6, with D unclear. The CDR3 sequence is 16 residues long. Trimming removed 0 bases from V and 1 base from J, with 7 bases in between. Germline-derived CDR1 and CDR2 are LNHNV and YYDKDF (reference sequence). The CDR3 bases are TGTGCCACCAGCAGAGAGAGTGCTTCTGGGGCCAACGTCCTGACTTTC. Translation gives CATSRESASGANVLTF.

The chain uses TRBV7-3 and TRBJ2-7; 11 positions agree with TRBD2. The CDR3 covers 16 residues. V was pared by 5 bases and J by 0 bases, with 6 bases of the junction left unmatched. The V gene's germline CDR1 is SGHTA and CDR2 FQGTGA. The CDR3 nucleotides are TGTGCCAGCAGCCCCTATGGGACTAGCGGCTCCTACGAGCAGTACTTC. Its translation is CASSPYGTSGSYEQYF.

The chain employs TRBV11-2 and TRBJ2-5, with D possibly being TRBD2 (5 bases). Germline V gene data show CDR1 as SGHAT and CDR2 as FQNNGV. The CDR3 consists of 12 residues. The ends were cut back, 4 bases at V and 3 bases at J, with 6 bases in the middle. CDR3 in amino acids: CASSSGKETQYF. CDR3 DNA: TGTGCCAGCAGCTCGGGGAAAGAGACCCAGTACTTC.

This chain uses TRBV7-2 with TRBJ2-5; D gene ambiguous. Germline loops: CDR1 SGHTA, CDR2 FQGNSA. Trimming took 1 base from V and 6 from J, leaving 12 bases between them. The CDR3 consists of 14 residues. The CDR3 loop reads CASSLEVNTKTQYF. In DNA form, the CDR3 reads TGTGCCAGCAGCTTAGAAGTTAACACAAAGACCCAGTACTTC.

The CDR3 DNA sequence: TGTGCCAGCAGCGGCTACGGTCAAAGGGGGTCACCCCTCCACTTT. Amino acid sequence: CASSGYGQRGSPLHF. The genes are TRBV6-1 and TRBJ1-6; D possibly corresponds to TRBD1 (6 bases). The CDR3 loop spans 15 amino acids. Trimming pared 6 bases from V and 10 bases from J, leaving 19 bases between. Germline CDR1 and CDR2: MNHNS and SASEGT.

The chain links TRBV2 to TRBJ1-2; a possible D gene is TRBD1 (5 bases). This CDR3 spans 13 amino acids. V lost 4 bases and J lost 1, with 7 bases in between. The germline V gene has CDR1 SNHLY and CDR2 FYNNEI. CDR3 protein: CASSVGGNYGYTF. CDR3 sequence (DNA): TGTGCCAGCAGTGTCGGGGGTAACTATGGCTACACCTTC.

This sequence joins TRBV4-3 and TRBJ2-3, with D maybe TRBD2 (7 bases). The CDR3 extends over 15 amino acids. Germline CDR1 is LGHNA and CDR2 is YSLEER. Trimming left V 0 bases short and J 5 bases short, with 12 bases between. In nucleotides, the CDR3 is TGCGCCAGCAGCCAAGATGGGCGGGGGCAAGATACGCAGTATTTT. Translation: CASSQDGRGQDTQYF.

V usage is TRBV6-6 and J usage is TRBJ1-2; 7 positions match TRBD1. Germline V lookup: CDR1 MNHNY, CDR2 SVGAGI (reference sequence). The CDR3 runs 15 residues. Losses at the gene ends were 6 bases for V and 4 bases for J; bases not matched to a gene: 11. CDR3 sequence: CASSASGQLTYGYTF. CDR3 nucleotide sequence: TGTGCCAGCAGCGCCTCGGGACAGCTCACCTATGGCTACACCTTC.

This clone was observed a few times. The gene calls are TRBV5-4 and TRBJ2-7, with TRBD2 matching over 11 bases. The CDR3 spans 14 residues. Germline trimming cut 5 bases from V and 3 bases from J; bases unmatched to any gene: 4. Germline CDR1 is SGHNT and CDR2 is YYREEE (reference sequence). CDR3 sequence: CASRLAGEDYEQYF. The CDR3 nucleotides are TGTGCCAGCAGACTAGCGGGGGAAGACTACGAGCAGTACTTC.

Remarks on this clone: The junction and the germline gene differ at one end; a read error may be behind it. The chain is built from TRBV5-4 and TRBJ1-2, with D possibly matching TRBD1 (5 bases). The germline gives CDR1 SGHNT, CDR2 YYREEE (reference sequence). The length of the CDR3 is 13 residues. CDR3 amino acids: CASSLDLDTPKNF. CDR3 nucleotides: TGTGCCAGCAGCTTAGACCTGGACACGCCTAAGAACTTC.

The V call is TRBV15, the J call TRBJ1-2, with 9 bases aligning to TRBD1. Looked up from germline, CDR1 is LNHNV and CDR2 is YYDKDF (reference sequence). CDR3 length: 18 residues. The V gene end was trimmed by 5 bases and the J gene end by 2 bases; junction bases not matched to a gene: 15. As DNA, the CDR3 is TGTGCCACCAGCCCTAGATCAGGGACAGGGATCTTAAACTATGGCTACACCTTC. Residues: CATSPRSGTGILNYGYTF.

The chain combines TRBV4-2 with TRBJ2-1, with 10 bases that match TRBD2. V shed 1 base, J shed 11 bases, and the junction held 5 bases outside the gene matches. In germline, CDR1 is LGHNA, CDR2 YNFKEQ. This CDR3 has 14 residues. For the CDR3, the DNA is TGTGCCAGCAGCCAAGGGACTAGCGGAAGACAGCAGTTCTTC. Its translation: CASSQGTSGRQQFF.

V and J are TRBV9 and TRBJ2-5; no clear D gene. V lost 4 bases, J lost 4 bases, and 5 bases lay in between. Per the germline V gene, CDR1 is SGDLS and CDR2 is YYNGEE. This CDR3 is built from 11 residues. CDR3 nucleotide sequence: TGTGCCAGCAGCAACGGAGAGACCCAGTACTTC. Protein: CASSNGETQYF.

V and J are TRBV7-2 and TRBJ1-6, with 8 positions matching TRBD1. V shed 5 bases, J shed 2 bases, and the junction held 8 bases outside the gene matches. The CDR3 runs to 17 residues. CDR1 and CDR2 (germline): SGHTA, FQGNSA. CDR3 nucleotides: TGTGCCAGCAGCCAGTCCGGGACAGGCGCCTATAATTCACCCCTCCACTTT. Its protein is CASSQSGTGAYNSPLHF.